This TCR beta chain was found in a study of cytomegalovirus exposure and HLA in healthy donors. Amplification used 60 Vbeta primers and 13 Jbeta primers. Method: immunoSEQ multiplex PCR; TCRdb's copy keeps in-frame clones and lacks some. The sample includes 58,000 or so clones, approximately 71% of them seen just once. This clone was observed once. Its antigen remains unidentified. Study-wide results and limits: A later analysis linked a missense variant in DCLRE1C to the trimming of TCR beta V and J genes. In a later analysis, CMV-associated beta chains were mostly HLA-associated, it appeared.

The CDR3 is 13 amino acids. CDR1 and CDR2 from the germline V gene are MNHEY and SMNVEV (reference sequence). Trimming left V 5 bases short and J 9 bases short, with 14 bases between. Specimen: PBMCs. J is TRBJ2-1 and V is TRBV27; D is unclear. The sequence derives from a man in his fifties or sixties in good health and CMV-seropositive. The CDR3, as DNA: TGTGCCAGCAGTCAGAACCCCGAGGTTGAGCAGTTCTTC. Its translation: CASSQNPEVEQFF.